Detailed here is one T cell receptor (beta chain). The sample belongs to a study of CD8+ T cells in alopecia areata. Background on the study: Oral tofacitinib, 5 to 10 mg twice daily, was given in an open-label trial.

Extracted RNA was reverse transcribed, and the resulting cDNA served as sequencing template. Sequencing used immunoSEQ multiplex PCR; TCRdb keeps in-frame clones, though not all of them. The table lists 150,000 or so clones, 49% of them singletons, with roughly 20% in the top ten. Losses at the gene ends were 6 bases for V and 7 bases for J; bases not matched to a gene: 5. Germline CDR1 reads MNHEY; CDR2 reads SMNVEV (reference sequence). The CDR3 totals 14 residues. This clonotype originated in a human donor with alopecia areata. Specimen: CD8+ T cells sorted from blood, collected at week 0. The rearrangement uses TRBV27 and TRBJ1-6; 8 bases line up with TRBD1. CDR3 amino acids: CASRRDRPNSPLHF. CDR3 DNA: TGTGCCAGCAGACGGGACAGGCCAAATTCACCCCTCCACTTT.